This T cell receptor beta chain was sequenced for a study of blood T cell repertoires in COVID-19. Study background: Acute and convalescent COVID-19 samples came from the United States, Italy and Spain. Nucleic acid was either cDNA or gDNA, and it came from T cells, B-cell-depleted T cells, or PBMCs.

Original processing notes: Reference gene primer amplification gave estimated nucleated cell counts. The assay was immunoSEQ multiplex PCR, and TCRdb's table has in-frame clones only and misses some. V and J calls and clone size are given by that table; D and trimming were obtained from the DNA. The sample yields about 75,000 clones, 90% seen once. This CDR3 has 12 amino acids. This TCR came from a human donor in a cohort sampled during active COVID-19. The rearrangement joins TRBV21-1 to TRBJ1-3; the DNA was not compared with TRBD1, the D call given in the table. TRBV21-1 is described as a pseudogene. The sample taken for sequencing was peripheral blood. The CDR3 protein is CAGRTGGNTIYF. CDR3 nucleotides: TGTGCCGGACGGACAGGAGGAAACACCATATATTTT.